This T cell receptor beta chain comes out of a study of graft-versus-host responses after intestinal transplantation. Repertoires were generated with immunoSEQ multiplex PCR, while TCRdb's copy carries only in-frame clones and drops some. The table records around 120,000 clones, approximately 95% of them present only once. After removal of 6 bases from V and 0 bases from J, the junction contained 8 bases not matched to a gene. This CDR3 contains 17 residues. Germline CDR1 is SNHLY and CDR2 is FYNNEI. Regarding this clone: Antigen specificity is unknown.

Sequenced material: unstimulated CD8+ T cells sorted from spleen or lymph node cells, taken before intestinal transplant. This chain connects TRBV2 to TRBJ2-6; 7 bases agree with TRBD1. The receptor comes from a human donor who received an intestinal transplant. CDR3 coding DNA: TGTGCCAGCAGAGTTAGGGACAGCCTCTCTGGGGCCAACGTCCTGACTTTC. This gives the protein CASRVRDSLSGANVLTF.